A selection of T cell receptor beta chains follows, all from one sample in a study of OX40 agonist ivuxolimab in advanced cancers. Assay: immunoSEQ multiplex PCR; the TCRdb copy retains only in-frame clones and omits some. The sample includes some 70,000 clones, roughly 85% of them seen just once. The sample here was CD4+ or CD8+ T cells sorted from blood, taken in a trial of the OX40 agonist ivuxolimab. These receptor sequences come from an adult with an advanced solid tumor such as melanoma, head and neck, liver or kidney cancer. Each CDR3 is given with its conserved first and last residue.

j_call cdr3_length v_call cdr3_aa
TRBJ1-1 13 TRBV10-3 CAIQAGTGTEAFF
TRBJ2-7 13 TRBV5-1 CASKGGRSYEQYF
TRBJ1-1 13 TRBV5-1 CASSADLGTEAFF
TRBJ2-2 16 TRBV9 CASSASGRADTGELFF
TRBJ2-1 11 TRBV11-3 CASSSRGEQFF
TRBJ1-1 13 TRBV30 CASLTGWNTEAFF
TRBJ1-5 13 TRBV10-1 CASSAGHNQPQHF
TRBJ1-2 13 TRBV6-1 CASSRTAIYGYTF
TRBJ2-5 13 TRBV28 CASSLVGVETQYF
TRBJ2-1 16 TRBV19 CASSIQGGGSYNEQFF
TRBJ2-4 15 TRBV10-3 CAISEAGTGEDIQYF
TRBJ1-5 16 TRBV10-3 CAIAEAIGYGDQPQHF
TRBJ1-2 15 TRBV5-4 CASSLDLGQPYGYTF
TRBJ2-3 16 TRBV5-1 CASSTGTSAGPDTQYF
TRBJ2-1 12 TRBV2 CASSGLRVEQFF
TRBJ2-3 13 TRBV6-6 CASSYPRTDTQYF
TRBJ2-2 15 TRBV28 CASSFGGRGYGELFF
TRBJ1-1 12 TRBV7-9 CASSRQGAQAFF
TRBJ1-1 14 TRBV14 CASRLTGTNTEAFF
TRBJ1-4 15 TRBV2 CASSDRTVGGEKLFF
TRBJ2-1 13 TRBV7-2 CASAYRVYNEQFF
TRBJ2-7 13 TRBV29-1 CSVEGEGNHEQYF
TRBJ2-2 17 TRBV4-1 CASSQAGGWANTGELFF
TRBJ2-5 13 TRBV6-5 CASSWGGGETQYF
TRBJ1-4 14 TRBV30 CAWSLGNGREKLFF
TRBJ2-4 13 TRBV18 CASSSGNKNIQYF
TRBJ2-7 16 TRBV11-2 CASSLETGGNPYEQYF
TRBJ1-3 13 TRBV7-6 CASTPVQGNTIYF
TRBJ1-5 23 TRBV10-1 CASTAPQSSCRDRGRGCNQPQHF
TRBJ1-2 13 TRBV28 CASSLSANYGYTF
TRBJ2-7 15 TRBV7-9 CASSWGTSGSGEQYF
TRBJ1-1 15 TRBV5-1 CASSPLLRQNTEAFF
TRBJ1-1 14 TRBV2 CASSRDRVDTEAFF
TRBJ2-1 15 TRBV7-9 CASSLSSSGGNEQFF
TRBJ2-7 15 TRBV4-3 CASSQDLGGYYEQYF
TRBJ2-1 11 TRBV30 CAWGSGGEQFF
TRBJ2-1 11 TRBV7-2 CASGVRLAPFF
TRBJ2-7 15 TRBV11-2 CASSPAGAATYEQYF
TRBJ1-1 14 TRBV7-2 CASSPHSQDTEAFF
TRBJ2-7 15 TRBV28 CASSLTSGNTYEQYF
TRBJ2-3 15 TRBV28 CASSFLESGADTQYF
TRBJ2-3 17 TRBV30 CAWSPPLKRESTDTQYF
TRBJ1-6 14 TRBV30 CAWSVLGGNSPLHF
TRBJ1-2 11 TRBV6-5 CASSPRRGYTF
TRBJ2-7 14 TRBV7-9 CASSGQGGIYEQYF
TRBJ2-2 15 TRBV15 CATSRGLPGTGELFF
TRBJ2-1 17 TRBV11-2 CASSLQALTGGVDEQFF
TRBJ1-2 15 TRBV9 CASSVDLAANYGYTF
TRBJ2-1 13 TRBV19 CASSRFSYNEQFF
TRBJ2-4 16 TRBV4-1 CASSQGPGQGKNIQYF
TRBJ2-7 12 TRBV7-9 CASSQSSYEQYF